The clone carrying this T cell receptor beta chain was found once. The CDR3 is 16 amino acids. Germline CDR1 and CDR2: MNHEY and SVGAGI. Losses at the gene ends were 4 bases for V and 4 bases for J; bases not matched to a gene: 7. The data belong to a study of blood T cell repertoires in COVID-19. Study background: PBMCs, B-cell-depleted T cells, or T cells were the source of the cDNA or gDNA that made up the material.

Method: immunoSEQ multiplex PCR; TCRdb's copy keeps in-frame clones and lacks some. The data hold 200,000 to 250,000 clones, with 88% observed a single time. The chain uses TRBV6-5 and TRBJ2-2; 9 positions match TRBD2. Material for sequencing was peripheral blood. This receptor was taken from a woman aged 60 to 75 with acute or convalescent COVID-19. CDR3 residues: CASSLASGTPTGELFF. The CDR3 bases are TGTGCCAGCAGTTTGGCTAGCGGGACCCCCACCGGGGAGCTGTTTTTT.